Shown below are 32 T cell receptor beta chains from a single sample sequenced in a study of cytomegalovirus exposure and HLA in healthy donors. Profiled with immunoSEQ multiplex PCR; TCRdb holds only in-frame clones, not every one. The sample lists roughly 100,000 clones; about 85% were seen once. Material: PBMCs. These receptors were taken from a woman aged 18 to 35 in good health and CMV-seropositive.

Turning to this clone: At one end the junction does not follow the germline gene, possibly because of a read error. The chain uses TRBV11-2 and TRBJ2-5; D perhaps matches TRBD2 (5 bases). CDR1 and CDR2 from the germline V gene are SGHAT and FQNNGV. The CDR3 loop spans 15 amino acids. CDR3 sequence: CTSSLVASAQETQYF. The CDR3 DNA reads TGTACCAGCAGCTTAGTAGCGTCCGCCCAAGAGACCCAGTACTTC. Full variable domain (remainder filled in from reference TRBV11-2 and TRBJ2-5): EAGVAQSPRYKIIEKRQSVAFWCNPISGHATLYWYQQILGQGPKLLIQFQNNGVVDDSQLPKDRFSAERLKGVDSTLKIQPAKLEDSAVYLCTSSLVASAQETQYFGPGTRLLVL.

The V call is TRBV7-9, the J call TRBJ2-2; 9 bases are a match to TRBD1. The V and J ends lost 5 bases and 7 bases, in that order; junction bases with no gene match: 8. This CDR3 has 15 residues. Germline V gives CDR1 SEHNR, CDR2 FQNEAQ (reference sequence). CDR3 sequence (DNA): TGTGCCAGCAGCATAATCGGGACAGGGAACGGGGAGCTGTTTTTT. It yields the protein CASSIIGTGNGELFF.

This clone turned up a few times. This rearrangement joins TRBV5-1 to TRBJ1-1; 7 bases are a match to TRBD1. The CDR3 runs 14 residues. CDR1 is SGHRS, CDR2 YFSETQ, per germline. J gave up 7 bases and V 4 bases, and 10 bases lay outside the gene matches. CDR3 amino acids: CASSSDRAHGEAFF. The CDR3 coding sequence is TGCGCCAGCAGCAGTGACAGGGCTCATGGTGAAGCTTTCTTT. The entire variable domain, with the rest obtained from reference TRBV5-1 and TRBJ1-1, is as follows: KAGVTQTPRYLIKTRGQQVTLSCSPISGHRSVSWYQQTPGQGLQFLFEYFSETQRNKGNFPGRFSGRQFSNSRSEMNVSTLELGDSALYLCASSSDRAHGEAFFGQGTRLTVV.

The chain couples TRBV4-2 to TRBJ2-5; maybe TRBD2 (6 bases). The V gene lost 1 base and the J gene lost 2 bases, with 11 bases spanning the gap. Germline V lookup: CDR1 LGHNA, CDR2 YNFKEQ. There are 15 residues in the CDR3. The DNA for the CDR3 is TGTGCCAGCAGCCAAGTGGTTAGCGGTCAAGAGACCCAGTACTTC. Its protein is CASSQVVSGQETQYF.

The gene calls are TRBV27 and TRBJ1-2; 8 bases fit TRBD1. The CDR3 extends over 14 amino acids. Germline values: CDR1 MNHEY, CDR2 SMNVEV (reference sequence). V lost 3 bases to trimming and J lost 2 bases; unmatched junction nucleotides: 2. CDR3 amino acids: CASSFTGGNYGYTF. Written as DNA, the CDR3 is TGTGCCAGCAGTTTCACAGGGGGGAACTATGGCTACACCTTC.

The CDR3 bases are TGTGCCAGCAGCTTAGCGGCAGGGACTAGCACAGATACGCAGTATTTT. Translated, it gives CASSLAAGTSTDTQYF. The chain combines TRBV11-2 with TRBJ2-3; a weak D match, TRBD2 (6 bases). The V gene's germline CDR1 is SGHAT and CDR2 FQNNGV. The CDR3 sequence is 16 residues long. V lost 1 base and J 0 bases, leaving 11 bases between the germline ends. Based on the CDR3 plus reference TRBV11-2 and TRBJ2-3, the full variable domain is EAGVAQSPRYKIIEKRQSVAFWCNPISGHATLYWYQQILGQGPKLLIQFQNNGVVDDSQLPKDRFSAERLKGVDSTLKIQPAKLEDSAVYLCASSLAAGTSTDTQYFGPGTRLTVL.

The rearrangement joins TRBV6-6 to TRBJ1-4; D is perhaps TRBD1 (6 bases). The CDR3 consists of 14 residues. V was cut by 2 bases and J by 5 bases, with 9 bases left in between. The germline V gene has CDR1 MNHNY and CDR2 SVGAGI (reference sequence). The DNA for the CDR3 is TGTGCCAGCAGTTACAGGGGGACCAATGAAAAACTGTTTTTT. Translating gives CASSYRGTNEKLFF.

The genes are TRBV5-6 and TRBJ1-5; possibly TRBD1 for D (5 bases). CDR1 and CDR2 from the germline V gene are SGHDT and YYEEEE. This CDR3 has 14 residues. V lost 0 bases and J 7 bases, leaving 11 bases between the germline ends. Here the CDR3 reads CASSLVGRAQPQHF. CDR3 bases: TGTGCCAGCAGCTTGGTGGGCAGGGCCCAGCCCCAGCATTTT.

The CDR3 sequence: CASSSRGLETQYF. CDR3 nucleotides: TGCGCCAGCAGCTCTAGGGGTCTAGAGACCCAGTACTTC. The chain has TRBV5-1 and TRBJ2-5; possibly TRBD1 for D (5 bases). The CDR3 extends over 13 amino acids. Germline V gene lookup returns CDR1 SGHRS and CDR2 YFSETQ. Between the trimmed V and J ends, which lost 3 bases and 4 bases, there was a span of 10 bases.

This chain joins TRBV28 and TRBJ2-5, with D hard to call. The ends were cut back, 6 bases at V and 5 bases at J, with 10 bases in the middle. Germline CDR1 MDHEN, CDR2 SYDVKM. The CDR3 is 12 amino acids. CDR3 nucleotide sequence: TGTGCCAGCAGCCTCTCTAGGGAGACCCAGTACTTC. Encoded protein: CASSLSRETQYF.

The rearrangement joins TRBV5-4 to TRBJ1-4, with 11 positions matching TRBD1. The CDR3 runs 14 residues. Germline V gives CDR1 SGHNT, CDR2 YYREEE (reference sequence). V lost 4 bases to trimming and J lost 8 bases; unmatched junction nucleotides: 4. CDR3 DNA: TGTGCCAGCAGCGGAGGGACAGGGGGGGAAAAACTGTTTTTT. Protein product: CASSGGTGGEKLFF.

This rearrangement joins TRBV11-2 to TRBJ2-7; 10 nucleotides agree with TRBD1. The trim removed 5 bases at V and 6 bases at J, leaving 7 bases unmatched. The CDR3 consists of 14 residues. Germline values: CDR1 SGHAT, CDR2 FQNNGV. In nucleotides, the CDR3 is TGTGCCAGCAGCCGACAGGGGGCAACGGGCGAGCAGTACTTC. Translating it yields CASSRQGATGEQYF.

This clone has just a few counts. This sequence joins TRBV19 and TRBJ1-5; weak D call: TRBD1 (5 bases). The V end was cut by 9 bases, the J end by 5 bases, with 14 bases between. Germline lookup yields CDR1 LNHDA and CDR2 SQIVND (reference sequence). CDR3 length: 13 residues. CDR3 DNA: TGTGCCAGCGGGAGGGGTCTCTATCAGCCCCAGCATTTT. It encodes CASGRGLYQPQHF.

This rearrangement joins TRBV29-1 to TRBJ1-5; 7 bases match TRBD1. This CDR3 has 14 residues. Germline V gene sequence: CDR1 SQVTM, CDR2 ANQGSEA. The junction had 7 bases not matched to a gene; V was cut back by 6 bases and J by 2 bases. The CDR3 DNA is TGCAGCGTGGGGGACAGAAACCGCAATCAGCCCCAGCATTTT. Its protein product is CSVGDRNRNQPQHF. Using reference TRBV29-1 and TRBJ1-5 for the parts outside the CDR3, the full variable domain is SAVISQKPSRDICQRGTSLTIQCQVDSQVTMMFWYRQQPGQSLTLIATANQGSEATYESGFVIDKFPISRPNLTFSTLTVSNMSPEDSSIYLCSVGDRNRNQPQHFGDGTRLSIL.

V and J are TRBV6-5 and TRBJ2-3; 9 positions agree with TRBD2. V lost 6 bases to trimming and J lost 6 bases; unmatched junction nucleotides: 13. CDR1 MNHEY and CDR2 SVGAGI come from the germline V gene. The CDR3 is 16 residues long. The CDR3 DNA is TGTGCCAGCAGCTACGAGTGGCGGGAGGGTCGGGATACGCAGTATTTT. Residues: CASSYEWREGRDTQYF.

The rearrangement joins TRBV19 to TRBJ2-7; 8 bases fit TRBD2. Germline V gene sequence: CDR1 LNHDA, CDR2 SQIVND (reference sequence). V lost 4 bases, J lost 6 bases, and 14 bases stayed unmatched. This CDR3 is built from 16 residues. This CDR3 is CASSTITGGTFVEQYF. The CDR3 region has the DNA TGTGCCAGTAGTACCATTACGGGGGGGACTTTCGTCGAGCAGTACTTC.

The J gene is TRBJ1-2, the V gene TRBV5-6; no firm D call. With 4 bases removed from V and 2 bases from J, the gap between germline ends came to 18 bases. CDR3 length: 16 amino acids. Germline CDR1 and CDR2: SGHDT and YYEEEE. The CDR3 region has the DNA TGTGCCAGCAGCCCGGGGTTGGGCAGGCTAAACTATGGCTACACCTTC. It codes for CASSPGLGRLNYGYTF.

The sample holds one count of this clone. The V gene is TRBV10-3, the J gene TRBJ2-1, with D maybe TRBD1 (7 bases). CDR1 is ENHRY and CDR2 is SYGVKD in the germline V gene. The CDR3 sequence is 14 residues long. V gave up 3 bases and J gave up 8 bases, with 14 bases separating them. The CDR3 region is CAISDGGGGDEQFF. The CDR3 DNA follows: TGTGCCATCAGTGACGGCGGAGGGGGCGATGAGCAGTTCTTC.

The genes are TRBV10-3 and TRBJ2-5, with D possibly TRBD1 on 6 matching bases. Germline assignment: CDR1 ENHRY and CDR2 SYGVKD. The CDR3 length is 15 residues. Between the trimmed V and J ends, which lost 3 bases and 2 bases, there was a span of 13 bases. CDR3 in DNA: TGTGCCATCAGTGATTCGACAGGTTCTCAAGAGACCCAGTACTTC. Amino acid sequence: CAISDSTGSQETQYF.

The rearrangement joins TRBV19 to TRBJ2-3; 10 nucleotides align to TRBD2. V was clipped by 6 bases and J by 4 bases; unmatched bases: 4. The CDR3 loop spans 14 amino acids. Per germline, CDR1 LNHDA and CDR2 SQIVND (reference sequence). The CDR3 loop is CASSKSGRADTQYF. The CDR3 coding sequence is TGTGCCAGTAGCAAGAGCGGGAGGGCAGATACGCAGTATTTT.

The rearrangement links TRBV7-3 to TRBJ2-5, with 9 bases identical to TRBD2. V was clipped by 5 bases and J by 3 bases; unmatched bases: 10. CDR1 and CDR2 from the germline V gene are SGHTA and FQGTGA. The CDR3 sequence is 16 residues long. CDR3 DNA sequence: TGTGCCAGCAGCCTATCAGCGGGAGGTCCGGAAGAGACCCAGTACTTC. Amino acids: CASSLSAGGPEETQYF.

The chain links TRBV7-3 to TRBJ1-2; D gene uncertain. Trimming removed 5 bases at V and 6 bases at J, with 19 bases between. The CDR3 spans 15 residues. Looked up from germline, CDR1 is SGHTA and CDR2 is FQGTGA. As DNA, the CDR3 is TGTGCCAGCAGCCCCGAAAGGGAGGGATTTGATGGCTACACCTTC. Translated, it gives CASSPEREGFDGYTF.

The chain links TRBV11-2 to TRBJ2-3; 10 nucleotides match TRBD2. The V segment lost 5 bases and the J segment 1 base; nucleotides outside the gene matches: 6. CDR3 length equals 16 residues. In germline, CDR1 is SGHAT, CDR2 FQNNGV. The CDR3 here is CASSPIAGGGTDTQYF. CDR3 nucleotides: TGTGCCAGCAGCCCGATAGCGGGGGGCGGCACAGATACGCAGTATTTT.

This clone was seen repeatedly, ten times or more. The genes are TRBV28 and TRBJ1-6; TRBD1 is a possible D gene (6 bases). Germline values: CDR1 MDHEN, CDR2 SYDVKM. V lost 6 bases and J 9 bases, leaving 15 bases between the germline ends. This CDR3 has 14 residues. The CDR3 loop is CASSWTVDGSPLHF. CDR3 coding DNA: TGTGCCAGCAGCTGGACAGTTGATGGTTCACCCCTCCACTTT.

The chain couples TRBV27 to TRBJ1-5; D unclear. Trimming pared 0 bases from V and 7 bases from J, leaving 7 bases between. The CDR3 is made up of 13 amino acids. CDR1 MNHEY and CDR2 SMNVEV come from the germline V gene (reference sequence). The CDR3 DNA follows: TGTGCCAGCAGTTTATCGACTGCGCAGCCCCAGCATTTT. Its protein is CASSLSTAQPQHF.

The chain links TRBV20-1 to TRBJ2-1, with TRBD1 as a possible D gene (5 bases). The V gene lost 6 bases and the J gene lost 9 bases, with 6 bases spanning the gap. The CDR3 loop spans 9 amino acids. Germline CDR1 reads DFQATT; CDR2 reads SNEGSKA (reference sequence). The CDR3 loop reads CSAGVEQFF. The CDR3 DNA reads TGCAGTGCAGGGGTTGAGCAGTTCTTC.

This chain links TRBV7-3 with TRBJ1-2; D not certain. This CDR3 is 15 amino acids long. Germline CDR1 reads SGHTA; CDR2 reads FQGTGA. The ends were cut back, 1 base at V and 4 bases at J, with 13 bases in the middle. The CDR3 nucleotides are TGTGCCAGCAGCTTAATCGAGGGCGGCGGCTATGGCTACACCTTC. Protein sequence: CASSLIEGGGYGYTF.

The CDR3 here is CASSQEGGRNTGELFF. The DNA for the CDR3 is TGCGCCAGCAGCCAAGAGGGGGGGCGAAACACCGGGGAGCTGTTTTTT. This sequence joins TRBV4-1 and TRBJ2-2; D may be TRBD2 (7 bases). Germline CDR1 reads MGHRA; CDR2 reads YSYEKL. V was pared by 0 bases and J by 2 bases, with 10 bases between. There are 16 residues in the CDR3.

This chain links TRBV27 with TRBJ2-3; 10 nucleotides agree with TRBD2. After removal of 4 bases from V and 6 bases from J, the junction contained 7 bases not matched to a gene. The CDR3 has 15 residues. The germline CDR1 and CDR2 sequences are MNHEY and SMNVEV (reference sequence). The CDR3 DNA reads TGTGCCAGCAGTTCTGCTAGCGGGAGAGGGGATACGCAGTATTTT. This sequence encodes CASSSASGRGDTQYF.

This clone occurred once. The V and J genes are TRBV25-1 and TRBJ2-7, with D tentatively TRBD2 (5 bases). This CDR3 comprises 14 residues. From germline, CDR1 is MGHDK and CDR2 SYGVNS. Deletions cut 1 base from V and 3 bases from J, with 10 bases between. CDR3 bases: TGTGCCAGCAGTGAATTGCGGGTGGGCTACGAGCAGTACTTC. Protein: CASSELRVGYEQYF.

The V gene is TRBV7-9, the J gene TRBJ1-5; no definite D call. CDR3 length: 13 residues. Germline V gives CDR1 SEHNR, CDR2 FQNEAQ (reference sequence). Between the trimmed V and J ends, which lost 2 bases and 7 bases, there was a span of 9 bases. CDR3 DNA sequence: TGTGCCAGCAGCTTAATGGGGAGACAGCCCCAGCATTTT. The encoded protein is CASSLMGRQPQHF.

V usage is TRBV27 and J usage is TRBJ1-5; TRBD1 is a possible D gene (5 bases). The CDR3 has 13 amino acids. V lost 2 bases and J lost 7, with 9 bases in between. In germline, CDR1 is MNHEY, CDR2 SMNVEV (reference sequence). The CDR3 region has the DNA TGTGCCAGCAGTTTACTGAAGGGGCAGCCCCAGCATTTT. Translation gives CASSLLKGQPQHF.